This T cell receptor beta chain came from a study of blood T cell repertoires in COVID-19. Study background: The United States, Italy and Spain were the sources of the acute and convalescent COVID-19 samples. The analysed material was cDNA or gDNA that came from T cells, B-cell-depleted T cells, or PBMCs.

In the original processing: Amplified reference gene primers provided the basis for estimating nucleated cell counts. The table came from immunoSEQ multiplex PCR; TCRdb's copy has only in-frame clones and leaves some out. V and J calls and clone size come straight from that table; D and trimming were deduced from the DNA. Seen here are 170,000 or so clones, approximately 86% observed once, and the top ten hold over 7.5%. The sequencing input was peripheral blood. The source of this sequence is a man over 45 with active or convalescent COVID-19.

As DNA, the CDR3 is TGTGCCAGCGCCCGAAGGGACAGGGGGCTCAATGAGCAGTTCTTC. Translated, it gives CASARRDRGLNEQFF. The chain combines TRBV18 with TRBJ2-1; 12 nucleotides agree with TRBD1. CDR1 and CDR2 from the germline V gene are KGHSH and LQKENI. Trimming cost V 8 bases and J 6 bases; bases outside gene matches: 8. The CDR3 has 15 residues.